This entry features one TCR beta chain sequence. Unmatched junction bases numbered 3, after V lost 6 bases and J lost 3 bases. The CDR3 loop spans 14 amino acids. This specimen belongs to a study of blood T cells in healthy people across ages. With a J-beta primer mix and a sample-barcoded 5' primer, a second PCR ran roughly 6 to 12 cycles. Every cDNA molecule bore a tag from a template-switch adaptor containing 12 random nucleotides. Using its own MiXCR run on the 5' RACE reads, TCRdb lists one record per CDR3 protein. The sample includes nearly 800,000 distinct CDR3 sequences, 56% of them seen just once.

The rearrangement uses TRBV12-3 or TRBV12-4 and TRBJ2-5; 11 nucleotides match TRBD2. The sample comprised blood. The clonotype was recovered from a man aged 40-55 years in good health. CDR3 sequence reads: CASSELAGEETQYF. The CDR3 DNA sequence: TGTGCCAGCAGCGAACTAGCGGGGGAAGAGACCCAGTACTTC.